Each of the 10 T cell receptor beta chains below was sequenced from the same sample in a study of cytomegalovirus exposure and HLA in healthy donors. With 60 Vbeta and 13 Jbeta primers, the PCR was carried out. Assay used: immunoSEQ multiplex PCR; TCRdb lists only in-frame clones, some missing. The sample gives 70,000 to 95,000 clones, about 75% of which show up once; 10% is in the top ten. The sequencing input was PBMCs. The receptors were gathered from a man aged 25-45 years in good health and CMV-seropositive.

CDR3 DNA sequence: TGTGCCAGCAATGCGGCAGGGGGTACCTACGAGCAGTACTTC. It is translated as CASNAAGGTYEQYF. J is TRBJ2-7 and V is TRBV28, with 7 bases lining up with TRBD1. The CDR3 runs to 14 residues. V shed 7 bases, J shed 2 bases, and the junction held 8 bases outside the gene matches. Germline V gives CDR1 MDHEN, CDR2 SYDVKM.

This clone has only a few counts. The chain recombines TRBV2 with TRBJ1-5, with D unclear. Between the trimmed V and J ends, which lost 0 bases and 5 bases, there was a span of 14 bases. This CDR3 spans 16 amino acids. CDR1 is SNHLY, CDR2 FYNNEI, per germline. The CDR3 DNA reads as TGTGCCAGCAGTGAAGCGCTTCGGGTTCAAGATCAGCCCCAGCATTTT. Protein sequence: CASSEALRVQDQPQHF.

This clone has more than one count but fewer than ten. V is TRBV7-9 and J is TRBJ2-7, with D possibly TRBD1 on 6 matching bases. The germline V gene has CDR1 SEHNR and CDR2 FQNEAQ (reference sequence). Trimming shortened V by 4 bases and J by 2 bases, and 18 bases separated the two germline ends. The CDR3 spans 16 residues. The CDR3 DNA follows: TGTGCCAGCAGCTCGGCCTTGACAGGCCTGCCCTACGAGCAGTACTTC. It yields the protein CASSSALTGLPYEQYF.

The chain joins TRBV5-5 to TRBJ2-7; 10 nucleotides match TRBD2. CDR1 SGHKS and CDR2 YYEKEE come from the germline V gene (reference sequence). The CDR3 has 14 amino acids. Trimming took 3 bases from V and 4 from J; bases not matched to a gene: 4. The CDR3 spells CASSWSGGAYEQYF. The CDR3, as DNA: TGTGCCAGCAGCTGGAGCGGGGGGGCTTACGAGCAGTACTTC. The whole variable domain, remainder taken from reference TRBV5-5 and TRBJ2-7, is DAGVTQSPTHLIKTRGQQVTLRCSPISGHKSVSWYQQVLGQGPQFIFQYYEKEERGRGNFPDRFSARQFPNYSSELNVNALLLGDSALYLCASSWSGGAYEQYFGPGTRLTVT.

The chain uses TRBV5-1 and TRBJ2-7, with 11 bases fitting TRBD1. Per the germline V gene, CDR1 is SGHRS and CDR2 is YFSETQ. The trim removed 4 bases at V and 3 bases at J, leaving 6 bases unmatched. The CDR3 contains 15 residues. The CDR3 DNA follows: TGCGCCAGCAGCAAAAGCGGGACAGGGGGCTACGAGCAGTACTTC. This codes for CASSKSGTGGYEQYF.

This chain joins TRBV7-3 and TRBJ2-5; 8 positions match TRBD1. The J call may be in error: the DNA end matches TRBJ2-7 better. The CDR3 contains 14 residues. In germline, CDR1 is SGHTA, CDR2 FQGTGA. CDR3 protein: CASSPQGAGDEQYF. Here the CDR3 DNA reads TGTGCCAGCAGCCCCCAGGGGGCAGGAGACGAGCAGTACTTC.

V is TRBV19 and J is TRBJ1-1; D might be TRBD1 (6 bases). Deletions cut 6 bases from V and 4 bases from J, with 18 bases between. This CDR3 contains 15 residues. Germline V CDR1 and CDR2: LNHDA, SQIVND (reference sequence). CDR3 region: CASSATGLGGTEAFF. CDR3 DNA: TGTGCCAGTAGCGCAACAGGGTTAGGGGGCACTGAAGCTTTCTTT.

With regard to this clone: This sample includes further DNA sequences coding for the same CDR3. The chain is built from TRBV19 and TRBJ1-4, with 7 bases matching TRBD1. Trimming removed 6 bases from V and 0 bases from J; junction bases left unmatched: 1. Germline CDR1 is LNHDA and CDR2 is SQIVND (reference sequence). This CDR3 is 14 amino acids long. CDR3 sequence reads: CASRGTATNEKLFF. The DNA for the CDR3 is TGTGCCAGTAGGGGGACAGCAACTAATGAAAAACTGTTTTTT. Complete variable domain (other parts from reference TRBV19 and TRBJ1-4): DGGITQSPKYLFRKEGQNVTLSCEQNLNHDAMYWYRQDPGQGLRLIYYSQIVNDFQKGDIAEGYSVSREKKESFPLTVTSAQKNPTAFYLCASRGTATNEKLFFGSGTQLSVL.

The rearrangement uses TRBV7-9 and TRBJ2-3, with 11 nucleotides matching TRBD2. Germline CDR1 reads SEHNR; CDR2 reads FQNEAQ (reference sequence). This CDR3 region has 16 residues. The junction had 6 bases not matched to a gene; V was cut back by 5 bases and J by 2 bases. DNA for the CDR3: TGTGCCAGCAGCAGTAGCGGGGGGGCGAACACAGATACGCAGTATTTT. Translation: CASSSSGGANTDTQYF.

The gene calls are TRBV9 and TRBJ2-1; TRBD2 matches 7 bases. This CDR3 spans 15 amino acids. V lost 3 bases to trimming and J lost 3 bases; unmatched junction nucleotides: 6. Per the germline V gene, CDR1 is SGDLS and CDR2 is YYNGEE. CDR3: CASSASGLFYNEQFF. DNA of the CDR3: TGTGCCAGCAGCGCATCGGGACTATTCTACAATGAGCAGTTCTTC.